The subject of this entry is one TCR beta chain. As yet, its antigen is unknown. PCR primers comprised 60 Vbeta and 13 Jbeta primers. Data came from immunoSEQ multiplex PCR; TCRdb stores just in-frame clones and leaves some out. This sample has roughly 100,000 clones, with about 71% found just once. V was trimmed by 2 bases and J by 4 bases, leaving 12 bases between them. Germline loops: CDR1 LGHNA, CDR2 YSLEER. The CDR3 is 15 amino acids. This specimen belongs to a study of cytomegalovirus exposure and HLA in healthy donors. Study-wide results and caveats: Most CMV-associated TCR beta chains were later found to appear HLA-restricted.

The specimen sequenced was PBMCs. This receptor was taken from a boy aged 10-17 years in good health and CMV-seronegative. The chain uses TRBV4-3 and TRBJ1-3; D ambiguous. This CDR3 reads CASSQRLAPGNTIYF. In nucleotides, the CDR3 is TGCGCCAGCAGCCAACGTCTAGCTCCGGGAAACACCATATATTTT.